A selection of T cell receptor beta chains follows, all from one sample in a study of tumor T cells in aggressive B-cell lymphoma. The data were produced by immunoSEQ multiplex PCR, yet TCRdb's version contains in-frame clones alone and is incomplete. The sample consists of 3,500 to 5,000 clones, approximately 81% of them appearing once. Sample: tumor tissue. These receptors were obtained from an adult with diffuse large B cell lymphoma. Each CDR3 is given with its conserved first and last residue. A D gene is named only where the DNA matches it firmly. Expanded clones get a size class; other rows say once, few or many, or leave the size out.

abundance: -; v_gene: TRBV7-9; j_gene: TRBJ2-7; d_gene: TRBD2; CDR3nt: TGTGCCAGCAGCCGAGCGGGGGTCTACGAGCAGTACTTC; CDR3aa: CASSRAGVYEQYF
abundance: -; v_gene: TRBV18; j_gene: TRBJ1-1; d_gene: -; CDR3nt: TGTGCCAGCTCACCGGGGCAGCGGAACACTGAAGCTTTCTTT; CDR3aa: CASSPGQRNTEAFF
abundance: -; v_gene: TRBV7-6; j_gene: TRBJ2-3; d_gene: -; CDR3nt: TGTGCCAGCAGCCGATGGAGCTCTAGCACAGATACGCAGTATTTT; CDR3aa: CASSRWSSSTDTQYF
abundance: -; v_gene: TRBV7-9; j_gene: TRBJ2-1; d_gene: TRBD1; CDR3nt: TGTGCCAGCAGCACCCTGGACAGGGTGTACAATGAGCAGTTCTTC; CDR3aa: CASSTLDRVYNEQFF
abundance: -; v_gene: TRBV30; j_gene: TRBJ1-1; d_gene: TRBD1; CDR3nt: TGTGCCTGGAGTTTTACAGGGGCGAGAAGCACTGAAGCTTTCTTT; CDR3aa: CAWSFTGARSTEAFF
abundance: -; v_gene: TRBV28; j_gene: TRBJ1-5; d_gene: -; CDR3nt: TGTGCCAGCAGCTTACCGAATCAGCCCCAGCATTTT; CDR3aa: CASSLPNQPQHF
abundance: -; v_gene: TRBV7-2; j_gene: TRBJ2-7; d_gene: TRBD1; CDR3nt: TGTGCCAGCAGCTTGCAGGGGGTCGGCGAGCAGTACTTC; CDR3aa: CASSLQGVGEQYF
abundance: -; v_gene: TRBV7-2; j_gene: TRBJ2-7; d_gene: -; CDR3nt: -; CDR3aa: CASILGRGTYEQYF
abundance: -; v_gene: TRBV7-9; j_gene: TRBJ1-1; d_gene: -; CDR3nt: TGTGCCAGCAGCTCCCGTCCTTCAGGGGTGAACACTGAAGCTTTCTTT; CDR3aa: CASSSRPSGVNTEAFF
abundance: few; v_gene: TRBV10-3; j_gene: TRBJ1-1; d_gene: TRBD1; CDR3nt: TGTGCCATCAGTGAGTTATATCCCCGGTTGGGACAGGGGGCGCGGGCGAACACTGAAGCTTTCTTT; CDR3aa: CAISELYPRLGQGARANTEAFF
abundance: -; v_gene: TRBV15; j_gene: TRBJ1-1; d_gene: -; CDR3nt: TGTGCCACGAGTGAACGAGGAAGAGACACTGAAGCTTTCTTT; CDR3aa: CATSERGRDTEAFF
abundance: -; v_gene: TRBV30; j_gene: TRBJ2-3; d_gene: TRBD2; CDR3nt: TGTGCCTGGACTAGCGGGAGGGCGTGGGATACGCAGTATTTT; CDR3aa: CAWTSGRAWDTQYF
abundance: once; v_gene: TRBV18; j_gene: TRBJ1-1; d_gene: -; CDR3nt: TGTGCCAGCTTCCCGAGCGAGGAATTTAGGACTGAAGCTTTCTTT; CDR3aa: CASFPSEEFRTEAFF
abundance: -; v_gene: TRBV7-2; j_gene: TRBJ2-1; d_gene: TRBD2; CDR3nt: TGTGCCAGCAGCTCCCCTAGCGGGATTAGCTCCTACAATGAGCAGTTCTTC; CDR3aa: CASSSPSGISSYNEQFF
abundance: -; v_gene: TRBV6-1; j_gene: TRBJ1-1; d_gene: -; CDR3nt: TGTGCCAGCAGCCACGGGACACCGGTACCCCAAGCTTTCTTT; CDR3aa: CASSHGTPVPQAFF
abundance: -; v_gene: TRBV9; j_gene: TRBJ1-3; d_gene: -; CDR3nt: TGTGCCAGCAGCGCGGGGGGAAGGGTGAGCTCTGGAAACACCATATATTTT; CDR3aa: CASSAGGRVSSGNTIYF
abundance: -; v_gene: TRBV4-3; j_gene: TRBJ1-1; d_gene: -; CDR3nt: TGCGCCAGCAGCCCTTCGGGGGGAGAGGGCAGGGAAGGATTGAACACTGAAGCTTTCTTT; CDR3aa: CASSPSGGEGREGLNTEAFF
abundance: -; v_gene: TRBV27; j_gene: TRBJ1-1; d_gene: -; CDR3nt: TGTGCCAGCAGTTTATCGGTACAGGGTACAGCTTTCTTT; CDR3aa: CASSLSVQGTAFF
abundance: -; v_gene: TRBV18; j_gene: TRBJ1-1; d_gene: -; CDR3nt: TGTGCCAGCTCAGGGGCAGCAAAGGACACTGAAGCTTTCTTT; CDR3aa: CASSGAAKDTEAFF
abundance: -; v_gene: TRBV5-4; j_gene: TRBJ2-7; d_gene: TRBD2; CDR3nt: TGTGCCACCTCTAAGGGAGGGAGGGCCTCCTACGAGCAGTACTTC; CDR3aa: CATSKGGRASYEQYF
abundance: -; v_gene: TRBV28; j_gene: TRBJ1-5; d_gene: TRBD1; CDR3nt: TGTGCCAGCAGTCCAGTCAGGGGGGTGCAGCCCCAGCATTTT; CDR3aa: CASSPVRGVQPQHF
abundance: -; v_gene: TRBV6-1; j_gene: TRBJ1-5; d_gene: -; CDR3nt: TGTGCCAGCACGGGAGGCCTCAATCAGCCCCAGCATTTT; CDR3aa: CASTGGLNQPQHF
abundance: -; v_gene: TRBV6-5; j_gene: TRBJ1-1; d_gene: -; CDR3nt: TGTGCCAGCACCCCAAACCGGGTGGGTCCTCATGCTTTCTTT; CDR3aa: CASTPNRVGPHAFF
abundance: -; v_gene: TRBV7-9; j_gene: TRBJ1-3; d_gene: -; CDR3nt: TGTGCCAGCAGCTTAGAGTGGGACTCAGGAAACACCATATATTTT; CDR3aa: CASSLEWDSGNTIYF
abundance: -; v_gene: TRBV18; j_gene: TRBJ2-5; d_gene: -; CDR3nt: TGTGCCAGCTCACCACGGACTGGAGAGACCCAGTACTTC; CDR3aa: CASSPRTGETQYF
abundance: -; v_gene: TRBV7-9; j_gene: TRBJ1-5; d_gene: -; CDR3nt: TGTGCCAGCAGCTCCTCCAGGGACATACATCAGCCCCAGCATTTT; CDR3aa: CASSSSRDIHQPQHF
abundance: -; v_gene: TRBV5-1; j_gene: TRBJ2-3; d_gene: TRBD2; CDR3nt: TGCGCCAGCAGCTTGGGGACTAGCGGGACAGATACGCAGTATTTT; CDR3aa: CASSLGTSGTDTQYF
abundance: -; v_gene: TRBV10-3; j_gene: TRBJ1-1; d_gene: TRBD1; CDR3nt: TGTGCCATACGACAGGGAGTCGGGGAAGCTTTCTTT; CDR3aa: CAIRQGVGEAFF
abundance: -; v_gene: TRBV15; j_gene: TRBJ2-3; d_gene: TRBD2; CDR3nt: TGTGCCACCAGCAGGGGACTAGTTTCTACAGATACGCAGTATTTT; CDR3aa: CATSRGLVSTDTQYF
abundance: -; v_gene: TRBV5-6; j_gene: TRBJ1-1; d_gene: -; CDR3nt: TGTGCCAGCAGCGATACCGGGACATTCAATGAAGCTTTCTTT; CDR3aa: CASSDTGTFNEAFF
abundance: -; v_gene: TRBV2; j_gene: TRBJ2-3; d_gene: TRBD2; CDR3nt: TGTGCCAGCAGTCCGGGACTAGCGGGGATCACAGATACGCAGTATTTT; CDR3aa: CASSPGLAGITDTQYF
abundance: -; v_gene: TRBV5-5; j_gene: TRBJ1-2; d_gene: -; CDR3nt: TGTGCCAGCAGCTTTGGCAGAGGGGGCTACACCTTC; CDR3aa: CASSFGRGGYTF
abundance: -; v_gene: TRBV28; j_gene: TRBJ2-7; d_gene: -; CDR3nt: TGTGCCAGCAGCTCAGGACAGATTAACGAGCAGTACTTC; CDR3aa: CASSSGQINEQYF
abundance: -; v_gene: TRBV4-2; j_gene: TRBJ1-2; d_gene: TRBD1; CDR3nt: TGTGCCAGCAGCCCTCGGACAGGGGATCCCACTAACTATGGCTACACCTTC; CDR3aa: CASSPRTGDPTNYGYTF
abundance: -; v_gene: TRBV27; j_gene: TRBJ1-1; d_gene: -; CDR3nt: TGTGCCAGCAGCCCCGGCAGGGCGAACACTGAAGCTTTCTTT; CDR3aa: CASSPGRANTEAFF
abundance: -; v_gene: TRBV25-1; j_gene: TRBJ2-2; d_gene: -; CDR3nt: TGTGCCAGCAGTGAGAGGGTGAACACCGGGGAGCTGTTTTTT; CDR3aa: CASSERVNTGELFF
abundance: -; v_gene: TRBV19; j_gene: TRBJ2-1; d_gene: -; CDR3nt: TGCGCCAGTAAAGGGCAGGGGACCTACAATGAGCAGTTCTTC; CDR3aa: CASKGQGTYNEQFF
abundance: -; v_gene: TRBV27; j_gene: TRBJ2-5; d_gene: TRBD2; CDR3nt: TGTGCCAGCAGTCCGCTACTAGCGGGAGGGGAGACCCAGTACTTC; CDR3aa: CASSPLLAGGETQYF
abundance: -; v_gene: TRBV7-3; j_gene: TRBJ2-2; d_gene: TRBD2; CDR3nt: TGTGCCAGCAGCTTAACGTCGACGGGAGGGTCCACCGGGGAGCTGTTTTTT; CDR3aa: CASSLTSTGGSTGELFF
abundance: -; v_gene: TRBV5-3; j_gene: TRBJ1-5; d_gene: TRBD1; CDR3nt: TGTGCCAGAGAACCCCCCAGGGGGCGAGGGAGCAATCAGCCCCAGCATTTT; CDR3aa: CAREPPRGRGSNQPQHF
abundance: -; v_gene: TRBV28; j_gene: TRBJ1-5; d_gene: -; CDR3nt: TGTGCCAGCAGTTTTGTGGGGGGGAGTCAGCCCCAGCATTTT; CDR3aa: CASSFVGGSQPQHF
abundance: -; v_gene: TRBV10-2; j_gene: TRBJ1-1; d_gene: -; CDR3nt: TGCGCCAGCAGAAGGGTCGGGGGAGGCACTGAAGCTTTCTTT; CDR3aa: CASRRVGGGTEAFF
abundance: -; v_gene: TRBV27; j_gene: TRBJ1-1; d_gene: TRBD1; CDR3nt: TGTGCCAGCAGTTTATTCCCTGGGGGGACAGGGGGATACACTGAAGCTTTCTTT; CDR3aa: CASSLFPGGTGGYTEAFF
abundance: -; v_gene: TRBV27; j_gene: TRBJ1-5; d_gene: -; CDR3nt: TGTGCCAGCAGCCCGCAGGGCTATCAGCCCCAGCATTTT; CDR3aa: CASSPQGYQPQHF
abundance: -; v_gene: TRBV30; j_gene: TRBJ1-1; d_gene: -; CDR3nt: TGTGCCTGGAACACAGGGTCTATTGAAGCTTTCTTT; CDR3aa: CAWNTGSIEAFF
abundance: -; v_gene: TRBV29-1; j_gene: TRBJ1-1; d_gene: -; CDR3nt: TGCAGCGTTGGGACAGACGGCACTGAAGCTTTCTTT; CDR3aa: CSVGTDGTEAFF
abundance: once; v_gene: TRBV4-2; j_gene: TRBJ2-7; d_gene: -; CDR3nt: TGTGCCAGCAGCCAAGATCTGGGGAGGGAGCAGTACTTC; CDR3aa: CASSQDLGREQYF
abundance: -; v_gene: TRBV28; j_gene: TRBJ2-7; d_gene: -; CDR3nt: TGTGCCAGCATCACAGACGAGCAGTACTTC; CDR3aa: CASITDEQYF
abundance: once; v_gene: TRBV28; j_gene: TRBJ1-2; d_gene: -; CDR3nt: TGTGCCAGCAACCTCAGGGGCGCCTATGGCTACACCTTC; CDR3aa: CASNLRGAYGYTF
abundance: -; v_gene: TRBV6-4; j_gene: TRBJ1-1; d_gene: TRBD1; CDR3nt: TGTGCCAGCAGTTGGGACAGGGGAACTGAAGCTTTCTTT; CDR3aa: CASSWDRGTEAFF
abundance: -; v_gene: TRBV5-1; j_gene: TRBJ1-1; d_gene: TRBD1; CDR3nt: TGCGCCAGCAGCTTGGAGGGGACAGTATTTCGGAACACTGAAGCTTTCTTT; CDR3aa: CASSLEGTVFRNTEAFF
abundance: few; v_gene: TRBV6-5; j_gene: TRBJ1-2; d_gene: TRBD1; CDR3nt: TGTGCCACAAAATCAGGGGGCCTCTATGGCTACACCTTC; CDR3aa: CATKSGGLYGYTF
abundance: once; v_gene: TRBV30; j_gene: TRBJ1-4; d_gene: TRBD1; CDR3nt: TGTGCCTGGATAAGGGGACAGGGGTCGGAAAAACTGTTTTTT; CDR3aa: CAWIRGQGSEKLFF
abundance: once; v_gene: TRBV7-2; j_gene: TRBJ1-2; d_gene: TRBD1; CDR3nt: TGTGCCAGCAGCTTAGGACAGGGGAGGGTCTATGGCTACACCTTC; CDR3aa: CASSLGQGRVYGYTF
abundance: -; v_gene: TRBV18; j_gene: TRBJ2-7; d_gene: TRBD1; CDR3nt: TGTGCCAGCTCACCGCAGGGACAGACGAACTCCTACGAGCAGTACTTC; CDR3aa: CASSPQGQTNSYEQYF
abundance: -; v_gene: TRBV18; j_gene: TRBJ1-1; d_gene: -; CDR3nt: TGTGCCAGCTCACCATCTGCCGGGACTGAAGCTTTCTTT; CDR3aa: CASSPSAGTEAFF
abundance: -; v_gene: TRBV6-5; j_gene: TRBJ1-5; d_gene: -; CDR3nt: TGTGCCAGTTCAGGGACGGAGGGGCAGCCCCAGCATTTT; CDR3aa: CASSGTEGQPQHF
abundance: -; v_gene: TRBV5-1; j_gene: TRBJ2-7; d_gene: -; CDR3nt: TGCGCCAGCAGTGGGCCGGCAGACGCCCGGGGGGGGACAGGGAGCTCCTACGAGCAGTACTTC; CDR3aa: CASSGPADARGGTGSSYEQYF
abundance: -; v_gene: TRBV7-2; j_gene: TRBJ2-3; d_gene: TRBD2; CDR3nt: TGTGCCAGCAGCTCCCGGGGAGCGGGGAGCACAGATACGCAGTATTTT; CDR3aa: CASSSRGAGSTDTQYF
abundance: once; v_gene: TRBV30; j_gene: TRBJ2-7; d_gene: -; CDR3nt: TGTGCCTGGAGTGAAGGGGTGGCACTTTTTTACGAGCAGTACTTC; CDR3aa: CAWSEGVALFYEQYF